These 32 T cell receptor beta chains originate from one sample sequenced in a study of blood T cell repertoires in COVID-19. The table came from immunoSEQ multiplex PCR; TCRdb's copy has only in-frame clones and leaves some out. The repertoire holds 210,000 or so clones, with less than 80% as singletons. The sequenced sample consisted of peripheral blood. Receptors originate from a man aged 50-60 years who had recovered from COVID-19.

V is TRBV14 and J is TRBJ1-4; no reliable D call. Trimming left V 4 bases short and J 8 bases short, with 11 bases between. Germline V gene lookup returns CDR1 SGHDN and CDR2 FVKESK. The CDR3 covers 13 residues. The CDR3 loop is CASSLIRGEKLFF. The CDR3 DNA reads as TGTGCCAGCAGCCTTATACGAGGGGAAAAACTGTTTTTT.

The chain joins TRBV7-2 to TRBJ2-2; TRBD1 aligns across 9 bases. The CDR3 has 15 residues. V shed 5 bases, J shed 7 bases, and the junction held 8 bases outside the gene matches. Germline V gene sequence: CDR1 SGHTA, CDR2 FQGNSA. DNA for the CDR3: TGTGCCAGCAGCCTAGACAGGGGGAGGGGCGGGGAGCTGTTTTTT. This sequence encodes CASSLDRGRGGELFF. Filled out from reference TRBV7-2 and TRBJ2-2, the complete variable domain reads GAGVSQSPSNKVTEKGKDVELRCDPISGHTALYWYRQSLGQGLEFLIYFQGNSAPDKSGLPSDRFSAERTGGSVSTLTIQRTQQEDSAVYLCASSLDRGRGGELFFGEGSRLTVL.

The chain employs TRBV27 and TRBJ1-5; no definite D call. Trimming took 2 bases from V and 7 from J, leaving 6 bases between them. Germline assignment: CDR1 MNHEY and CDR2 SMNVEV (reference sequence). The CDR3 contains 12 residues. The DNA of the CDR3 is TGTGCCAGCAGTTTAACGGGGCAGCCCCAGCATTTT. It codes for CASSLTGQPQHF.

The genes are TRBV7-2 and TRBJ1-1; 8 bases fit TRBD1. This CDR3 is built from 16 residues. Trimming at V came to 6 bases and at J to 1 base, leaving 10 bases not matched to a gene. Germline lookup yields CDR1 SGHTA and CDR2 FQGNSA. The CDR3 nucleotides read TGTGCCAGCAGACCTGTAAGGACAGGGAGGAACACTGAAGCTTTCTTT. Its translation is CASRPVRTGRNTEAFF.

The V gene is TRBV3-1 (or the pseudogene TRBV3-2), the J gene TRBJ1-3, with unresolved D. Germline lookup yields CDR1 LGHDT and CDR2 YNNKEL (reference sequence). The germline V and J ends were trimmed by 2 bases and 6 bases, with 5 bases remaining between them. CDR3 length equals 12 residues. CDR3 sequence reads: CASSQTANTIYF. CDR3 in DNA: TGTGCCAGCAGCCAAACTGCAAACACCATATATTTT.

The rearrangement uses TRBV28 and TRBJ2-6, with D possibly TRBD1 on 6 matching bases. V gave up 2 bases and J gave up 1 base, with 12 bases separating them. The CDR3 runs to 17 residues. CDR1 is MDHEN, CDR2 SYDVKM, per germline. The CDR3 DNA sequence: TGTGCCAGCAGTTTACTGGACAGATATTCTGGGGCCAACGTCCTGACTTTC. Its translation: CASSLLDRYSGANVLTF.

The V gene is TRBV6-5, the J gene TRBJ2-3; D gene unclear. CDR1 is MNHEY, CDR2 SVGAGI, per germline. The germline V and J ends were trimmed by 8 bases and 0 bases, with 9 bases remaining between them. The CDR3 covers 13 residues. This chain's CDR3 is CASQIPSTDTQYF. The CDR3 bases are TGTGCCAGCCAGATACCTAGCACAGATACGCAGTATTTT.

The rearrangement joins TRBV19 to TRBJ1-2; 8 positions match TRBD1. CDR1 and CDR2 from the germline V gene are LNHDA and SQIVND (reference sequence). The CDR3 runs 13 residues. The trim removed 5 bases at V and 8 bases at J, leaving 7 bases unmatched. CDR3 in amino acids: CASSSQGALGYTF. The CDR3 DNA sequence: TGTGCCAGTAGTTCTCAGGGGGCGTTGGGCTACACCTTC.

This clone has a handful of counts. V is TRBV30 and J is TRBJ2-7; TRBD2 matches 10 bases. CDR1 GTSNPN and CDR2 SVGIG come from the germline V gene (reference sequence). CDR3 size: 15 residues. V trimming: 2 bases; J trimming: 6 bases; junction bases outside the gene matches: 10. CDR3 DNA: TGTGCCTGGAGTCAGGGCGGGACTAGCGTTAGCGAGCAGTACTTC. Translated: CAWSQGGTSVSEQYF.

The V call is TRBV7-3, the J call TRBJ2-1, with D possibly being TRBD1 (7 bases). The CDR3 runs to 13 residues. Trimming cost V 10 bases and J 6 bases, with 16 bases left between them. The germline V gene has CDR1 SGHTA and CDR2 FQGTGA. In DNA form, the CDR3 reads TGTGCCACAGGAGGGGGCGAACTCAATGAGCAGTTCTTC. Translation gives CATGGGELNEQFF. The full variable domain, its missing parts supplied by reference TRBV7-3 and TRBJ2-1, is GAGVSQTPSNKVTEKGKYVELRCDPISGHTALYWYRQSLGQGPEFLIYFQGTGAADDSGLPNDRFFAVRPEGSVSTLKIQRTERGDSAVYLCATGGGELNEQFFGPGTRLTVL.

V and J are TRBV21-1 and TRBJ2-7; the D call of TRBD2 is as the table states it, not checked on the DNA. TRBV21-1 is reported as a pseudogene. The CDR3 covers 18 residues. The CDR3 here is CASSKPGWRTRPTYEQYF. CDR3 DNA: TGTGCCAGCAGCAAACCAGGATGGAGGACTAGACCTACCTACGAGCAGTACTTC.

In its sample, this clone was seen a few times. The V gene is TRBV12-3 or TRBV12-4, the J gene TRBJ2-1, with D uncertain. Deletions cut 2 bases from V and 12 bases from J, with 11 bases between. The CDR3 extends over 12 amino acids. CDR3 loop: CASSLSGFRQFF. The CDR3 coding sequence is TGTGCCAGCAGTTTAAGTGGTTTTAGGCAGTTCTTC.

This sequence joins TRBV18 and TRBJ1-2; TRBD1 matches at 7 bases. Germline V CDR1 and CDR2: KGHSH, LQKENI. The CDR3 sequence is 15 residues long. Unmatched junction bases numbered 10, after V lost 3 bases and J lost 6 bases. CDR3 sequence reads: CASSPSPEGADGYTF. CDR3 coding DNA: TGTGCCAGCTCACCCTCCCCGGAGGGGGCGGATGGCTACACCTTC.

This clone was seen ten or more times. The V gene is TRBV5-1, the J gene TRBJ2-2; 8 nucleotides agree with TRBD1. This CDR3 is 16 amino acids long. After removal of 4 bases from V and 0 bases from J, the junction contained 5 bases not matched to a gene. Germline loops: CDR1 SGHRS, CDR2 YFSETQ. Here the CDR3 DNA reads TGCGCCAGCAGCCACGACAGGGGCACGAACACCGGGGAGCTGTTTTTT. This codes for CASSHDRGTNTGELFF.

The CDR3 is CASTSTASGNTIYF. The CDR3 DNA sequence: TGTGCCAGCACCTCGACAGCCTCTGGAAACACCATATATTTT. This chain uses TRBV27 with TRBJ1-3, with a weak D call TRBD1 (5 bases). V was cut by 7 bases and J by 0 bases, with 10 bases left in between. Germline V lookup: CDR1 MNHEY, CDR2 SMNVEV (reference sequence). This CDR3 has 14 residues.

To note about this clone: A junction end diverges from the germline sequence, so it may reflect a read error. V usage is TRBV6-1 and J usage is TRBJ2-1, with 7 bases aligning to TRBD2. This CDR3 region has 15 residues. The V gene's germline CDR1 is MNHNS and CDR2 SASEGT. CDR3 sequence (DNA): TGTGCCAGCAGAGAAGGTGGGAGGGAGGGCAATGAGCAGTTCTTC. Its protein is CASREGGREGNEQFF.

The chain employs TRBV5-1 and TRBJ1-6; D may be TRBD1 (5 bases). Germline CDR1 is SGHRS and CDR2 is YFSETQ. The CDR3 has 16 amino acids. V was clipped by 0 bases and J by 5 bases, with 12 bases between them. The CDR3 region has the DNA TGCGCCAGCAGCTTGGTCCCGACAGACAATAATTCACCCCTCCACTTT. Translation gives CASSLVPTDNNSPLHF.

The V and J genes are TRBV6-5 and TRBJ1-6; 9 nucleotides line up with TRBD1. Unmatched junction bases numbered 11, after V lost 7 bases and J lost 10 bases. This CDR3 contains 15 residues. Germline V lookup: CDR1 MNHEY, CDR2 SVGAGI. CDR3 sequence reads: CASTLGQGYRSPLHF. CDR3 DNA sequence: TGTGCCAGCACCCTGGGACAGGGTTACCGATCACCCCTCCACTTT.

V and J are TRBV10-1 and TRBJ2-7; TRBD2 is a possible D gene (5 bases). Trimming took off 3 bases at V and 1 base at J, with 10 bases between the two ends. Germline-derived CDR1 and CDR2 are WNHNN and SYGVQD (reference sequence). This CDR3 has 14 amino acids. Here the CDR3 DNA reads TGCGCCAGCAGTGATTCAGCGGTATCCTACGAGCAGTACTTC. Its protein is CASSDSAVSYEQYF.

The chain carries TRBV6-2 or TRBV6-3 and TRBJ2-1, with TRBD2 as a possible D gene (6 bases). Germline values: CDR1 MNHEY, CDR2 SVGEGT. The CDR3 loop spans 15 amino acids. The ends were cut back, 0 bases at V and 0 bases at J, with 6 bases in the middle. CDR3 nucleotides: TGTGCCAGCAGTTACTCGACTAGCTCCTACAATGAGCAGTTCTTC. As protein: CASSYSTSSYNEQFF.

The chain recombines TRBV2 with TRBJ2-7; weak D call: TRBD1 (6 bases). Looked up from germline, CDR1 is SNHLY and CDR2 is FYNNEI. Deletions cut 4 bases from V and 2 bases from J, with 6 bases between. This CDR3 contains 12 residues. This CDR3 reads CASSGQAYEQYF. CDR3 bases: TGTGCCAGCAGTGGACAGGCCTACGAGCAGTACTTC. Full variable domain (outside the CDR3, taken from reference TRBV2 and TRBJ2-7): EPEVTQTPSHQVTQMGQEVILRCVPISNHLYFYWYRQILGQKVEFLVSFYNNEISEKSEIFDDQFSVERPDGSNFTLKIRSTKLEDSAMYFCASSGQAYEQYFGPGTRLTVT.

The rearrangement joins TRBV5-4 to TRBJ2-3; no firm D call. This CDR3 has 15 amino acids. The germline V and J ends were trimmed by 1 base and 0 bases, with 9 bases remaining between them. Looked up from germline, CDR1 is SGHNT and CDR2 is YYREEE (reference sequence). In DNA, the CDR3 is TGTGCCAGCAGCTTGAGTCTATCCAGCACAGATACGCAGTATTTT. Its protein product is CASSLSLSSTDTQYF.

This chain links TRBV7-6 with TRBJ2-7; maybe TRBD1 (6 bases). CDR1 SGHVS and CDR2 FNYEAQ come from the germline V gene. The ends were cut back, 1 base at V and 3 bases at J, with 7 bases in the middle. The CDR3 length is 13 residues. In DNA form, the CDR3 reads TGTGCCAGCAGCTTAGAACAGGGCTACGAGCAGTACTTC. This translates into CASSLEQGYEQYF.

CDR3 protein: CASSRIQGTNTGELFF. CDR3 sequence (DNA): TGTGCCAGCAGCCGGATTCAGGGTACGAACACCGGGGAGCTGTTTTTT. This chain connects TRBV3-1 (or the pseudogene TRBV3-2) to TRBJ2-2; tentative D call: TRBD1 (5 bases). The V and J ends lost 4 bases and 0 bases respectively, with 12 bases between them. Germline V gives CDR1 LGHDT, CDR2 YNNKEL (reference sequence). This CDR3 comprises 16 residues.

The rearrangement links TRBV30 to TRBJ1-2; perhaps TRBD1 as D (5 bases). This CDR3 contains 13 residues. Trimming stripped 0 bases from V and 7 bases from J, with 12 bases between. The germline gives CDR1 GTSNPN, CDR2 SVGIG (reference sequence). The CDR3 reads CAWSVAGLSGYTF. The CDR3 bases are TGTGCCTGGAGTGTCGCAGGGCTCTCTGGCTACACCTTC.

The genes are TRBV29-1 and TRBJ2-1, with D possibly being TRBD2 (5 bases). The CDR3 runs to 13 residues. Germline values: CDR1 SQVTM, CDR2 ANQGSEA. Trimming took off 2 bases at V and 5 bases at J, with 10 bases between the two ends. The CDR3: CSVESGLHNEQFF. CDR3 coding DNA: TGCAGCGTTGAAAGCGGATTACACAATGAGCAGTTCTTC.

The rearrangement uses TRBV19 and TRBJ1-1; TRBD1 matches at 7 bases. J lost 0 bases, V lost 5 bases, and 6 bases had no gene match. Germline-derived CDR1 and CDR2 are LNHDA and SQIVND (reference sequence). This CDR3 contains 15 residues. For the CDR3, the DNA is TGTGCCAGTAGTTCCATCGACAGGGTGAACACTGAAGCTTTCTTT. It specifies CASSSIDRVNTEAFF.

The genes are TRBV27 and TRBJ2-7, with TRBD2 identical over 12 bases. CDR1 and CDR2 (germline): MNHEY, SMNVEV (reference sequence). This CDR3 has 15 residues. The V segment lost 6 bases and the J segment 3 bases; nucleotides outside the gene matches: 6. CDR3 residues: CASSVTSGSIYEQYF. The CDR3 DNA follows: TGTGCCAGCAGCGTGACTAGCGGGAGTATCTACGAGCAGTACTTC.

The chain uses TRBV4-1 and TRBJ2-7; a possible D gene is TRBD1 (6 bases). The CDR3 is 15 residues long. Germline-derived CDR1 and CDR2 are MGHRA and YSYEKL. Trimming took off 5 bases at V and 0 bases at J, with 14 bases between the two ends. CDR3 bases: TGCGCCAGCAGCAATCAGGGGAGTCTCTCCTACGAGCAGTACTTC. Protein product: CASSNQGSLSYEQYF.

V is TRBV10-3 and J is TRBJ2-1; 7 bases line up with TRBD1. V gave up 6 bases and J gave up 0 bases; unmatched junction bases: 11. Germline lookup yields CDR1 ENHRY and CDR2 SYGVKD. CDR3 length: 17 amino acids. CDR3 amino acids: CAIRTNSGQSSYNEQFF. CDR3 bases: TGTGCCATCAGGACTAATTCGGGACAGTCCTCCTACAATGAGCAGTTCTTC.

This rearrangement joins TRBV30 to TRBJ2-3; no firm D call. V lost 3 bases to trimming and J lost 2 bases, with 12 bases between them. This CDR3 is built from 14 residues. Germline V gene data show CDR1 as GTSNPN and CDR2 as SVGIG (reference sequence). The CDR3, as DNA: TGTGCCTGGAGCGGATTACTACACACAGATACGCAGTATTTT. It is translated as CAWSGLLHTDTQYF.

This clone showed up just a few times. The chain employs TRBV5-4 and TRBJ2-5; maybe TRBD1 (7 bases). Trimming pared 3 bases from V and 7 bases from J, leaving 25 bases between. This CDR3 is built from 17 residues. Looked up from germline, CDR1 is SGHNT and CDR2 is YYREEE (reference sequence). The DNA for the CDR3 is TGTGCCAGCAGCTCCCGACAGGGAGGTTGGAGTCTGCGGACCCAGTACTTC. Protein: CASSSRQGGWSLRTQYF.